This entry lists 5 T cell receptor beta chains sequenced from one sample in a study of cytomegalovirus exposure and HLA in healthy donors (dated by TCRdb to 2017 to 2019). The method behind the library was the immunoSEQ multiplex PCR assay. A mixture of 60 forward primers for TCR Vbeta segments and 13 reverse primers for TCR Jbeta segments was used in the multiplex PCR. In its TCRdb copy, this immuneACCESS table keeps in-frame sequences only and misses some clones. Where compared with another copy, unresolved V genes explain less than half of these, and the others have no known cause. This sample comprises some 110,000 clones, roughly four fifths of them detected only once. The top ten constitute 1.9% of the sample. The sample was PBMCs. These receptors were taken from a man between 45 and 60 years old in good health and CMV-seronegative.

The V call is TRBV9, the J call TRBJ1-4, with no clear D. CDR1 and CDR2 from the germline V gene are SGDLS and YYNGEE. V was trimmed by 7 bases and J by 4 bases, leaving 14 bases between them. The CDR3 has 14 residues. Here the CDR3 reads CASGALEGNEKLFF. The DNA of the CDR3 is TGTGCCAGCGGCGCGCTGGAGGGTAATGAAAAACTGTTTTTT. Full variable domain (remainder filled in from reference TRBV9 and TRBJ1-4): DSGVTQTPKHLITATGQRVTLRCSPRSGDLSVYWYQQSLDQGLQFLIQYYNGEERAKGNILERFSAQQFPDLHSELNLSSLELGDSALYFCASGALEGNEKLFFGSGTQLSVL.

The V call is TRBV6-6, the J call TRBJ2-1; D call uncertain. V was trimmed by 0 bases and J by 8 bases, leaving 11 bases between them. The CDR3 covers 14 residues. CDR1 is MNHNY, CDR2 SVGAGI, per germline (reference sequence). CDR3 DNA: TGTGCCAGCAGTTACTCGAGCCCCTCGGATGAGCAGTTCTTC. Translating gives CASSYSSPSDEQFF.

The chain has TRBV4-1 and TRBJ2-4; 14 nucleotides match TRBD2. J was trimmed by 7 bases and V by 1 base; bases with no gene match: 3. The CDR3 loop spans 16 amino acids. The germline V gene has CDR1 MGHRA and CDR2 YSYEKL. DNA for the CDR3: TGCGCCAGCAGCCAAGGGCGGACTAGCGGGAGGAACATTCAGTACTTC. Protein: CASSQGRTSGRNIQYF.

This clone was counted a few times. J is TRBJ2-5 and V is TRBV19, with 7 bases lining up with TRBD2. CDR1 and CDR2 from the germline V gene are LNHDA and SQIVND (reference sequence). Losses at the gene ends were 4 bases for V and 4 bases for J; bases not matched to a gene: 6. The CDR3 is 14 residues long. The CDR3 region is CASSSTWGGETQYF. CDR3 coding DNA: TGTGCCAGTAGTAGCACTTGGGGGGGAGAGACCCAGTACTTC. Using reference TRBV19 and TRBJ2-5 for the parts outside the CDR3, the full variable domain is DGGITQSPKYLFRKEGQNVTLSCEQNLNHDAMYWYRQDPGQGLRLIYYSQIVNDFQKGDIAEGYSVSREKKESFPLTVTSAQKNPTAFYLCASSSTWGGETQYFGPGTRLLVL.

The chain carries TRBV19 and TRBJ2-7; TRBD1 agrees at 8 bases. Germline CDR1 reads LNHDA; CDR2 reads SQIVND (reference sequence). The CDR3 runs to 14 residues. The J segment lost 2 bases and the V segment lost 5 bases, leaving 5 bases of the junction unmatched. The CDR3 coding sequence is TGTGCCAGTAGTGCAGGGGGCCTAACCTACGAGCAGTACTTC. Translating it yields CASSAGGLTYEQYF.